The 25 T cell receptor beta chains listed next were all sequenced from one sample in a study of blood T cell repertoires in COVID-19. The method was immunoSEQ multiplex PCR; TCRdb's version includes in-frame clones alone and lacks a portion of them. This sample has about 430,000 clones, with approximately 90% found just once. Sequenced sample: PBMCs or T cells enriched from blood (not recorded which). The receptors were gathered from a woman aged 18-29 years who had been exposed to COVID-19.

The sample holds one count of this clone. The chain combines TRBV7-9 with TRBJ2-7; 9 bases map to TRBD1. Germline-derived CDR1 and CDR2 are SEHNR and FQNEAQ (reference sequence). The trim removed 5 bases at V and 6 bases at J, leaving 8 bases unmatched. CDR3 size: 14 residues. The CDR3 region has the DNA TGTGCCAGCAGCGGACAGGGGTCGTGGTTCGAGCAGTACTTC. As protein: CASSGQGSWFEQYF.

The chain carries TRBV6-4 and TRBJ2-1, with D maybe TRBD2 (8 bases). V lost 5 bases and J lost 8, with 19 bases in between. Germline V lookup: CDR1 MRHNA, CDR2 SNTAGT. This CDR3 contains 15 residues. CDR3 coding DNA: TGTGCCAGCAGTTCCCTCCCGGGAGGGGGCGATGAGCAGTTCTTC. It specifies CASSSLPGGGDEQFF.

The rearrangement joins TRBV18 to TRBJ2-4; the D is unclear. This CDR3 contains 15 residues. Trimming cost V 2 bases and J 3 bases, with 11 bases left between them. Germline loops: CDR1 KGHSH, CDR2 LQKENI. The CDR3 DNA sequence: TGTGCCAGCTCACCAGGAGCTAAGTTCAAAAACATTCAGTACTTC. Encoded protein: CASSPGAKFKNIQYF.

The genes are TRBV19 and TRBJ1-5; 11 positions agree with TRBD1. Germline CDR1 reads LNHDA; CDR2 reads SQIVND (reference sequence). The CDR3 consists of 17 residues. V dropped 7 bases and J dropped 3; count of bases not matched to a gene: 11. The CDR3 DNA sequence: TGTGCCAGTAAGGGCCCCGGGACAGGGGGATACAATCAGCCCCAGCATTTT. It translates to CASKGPGTGGYNQPQHF.

This chain joins TRBV5-1 and TRBJ2-3; the match to TRBD1 covers 7 bases. The CDR3 has 14 residues. Germline trimming cut 5 bases from V and 0 bases from J; bases unmatched to any gene: 3. Germline V CDR1 and CDR2: SGHRS, YFSETQ. In DNA form, the CDR3 reads TGCGCCAGCAGGGGACAGCCTAGCACAGATACGCAGTATTTT. It yields the protein CASRGQPSTDTQYF.

J is TRBJ2-5 and V is TRBV10-3; 10 bases align to TRBD2. Losses at the gene ends were 5 bases for V and 5 bases for J; bases not matched to a gene: 8. This CDR3 spans 15 amino acids. The V gene's germline CDR1 is ENHRY and CDR2 SYGVKD. CDR3 nucleotide sequence: TGTGCCATCAGTCCCTCGCTAGCGGGGGTCGAGACCCAGTACTTC. Residues: CAISPSLAGVETQYF.

The rearrangement links TRBV4-1 to TRBJ1-1; the match to TRBD1 covers 9 bases. Germline CDR1 and CDR2: MGHRA and YSYEKL. The CDR3 extends over 15 amino acids. The V and J ends lost 4 bases and 4 bases, in that order; junction bases with no gene match: 7. The CDR3 loop reads CASSPQQGAFTEAFF. CDR3 nucleotide sequence: TGCGCCAGCAGCCCGCAACAGGGGGCGTTCACTGAAGCTTTCTTT.

This sequence joins TRBV6-2 or TRBV6-3 and TRBJ1-2; D not resolved. The CDR3 is made up of 14 amino acids. Trimming shortened V by 0 bases and J by 6 bases, and 11 bases separated the two germline ends. Germline V gene sequence: CDR1 MNHEY, CDR2 SVGEGT. CDR3 sequence (DNA): TGTGCCAGCAGTTACTCATTGGGCCTCGATGGCTACACCTTC. Residues: CASSYSLGLDGYTF.

This clone was detected only once. The genes are TRBV5-1 and TRBJ1-1, with TRBD1 matching 7 bases. CDR1 and CDR2 from the germline V gene are SGHRS and YFSETQ. The ends lost 1 base at V and 11 bases at J; junction bases unmatched: 5. The CDR3 length is 12 residues. In nucleotides, the CDR3 is TGCGCCAGCAGCTTGACCGACAGGGACGCTTTCTTT. Residues: CASSLTDRDAFF.

About this clone itself: Compared with germline, one end of the junction differs, possibly owing to a read error. This chain uses TRBV20-1 with TRBJ1-2; no definite D call. Germline V CDR1 and CDR2: DFQATT, SNEGSKA (reference sequence). CDR3 length: 9 amino acids. The CDR3 coding sequence is TGCAGTGCTAGATCGGGGTTCAACTTC. It yields the protein CSARSGFNF.

The chain couples TRBV5-4 to TRBJ1-2, with D unclear. The germline CDR1 and CDR2 sequences are SGHNT and YYREEE (reference sequence). The CDR3 spans 15 residues. V lost 0 bases to trimming and J lost 0 bases, with 9 bases between them. In DNA form, the CDR3 reads TGTGCCAGCAGCTTGGTGTGGGAGGCTAACTATGGCTACACCTTC. Translating gives CASSLVWEANYGYTF.

The chain uses TRBV18 and TRBJ2-7; TRBD2 matches 7 bases. The CDR3 is 14 amino acids. Losses at the gene ends were 4 bases for V and 4 bases for J; bases not matched to a gene: 7. Germline V gene sequence: CDR1 KGHSH, CDR2 LQKENI. The CDR3: CASSRPGGGYEQYF. CDR3 bases: TGTGCCAGCTCACGACCGGGAGGAGGTTACGAGCAGTACTTC.

This clone was counted only a few times. The rearrangement links TRBV24-1 to TRBJ2-2, with 8 bases lining up with TRBD1. The J segment lost 6 bases and the V segment lost 1 base, leaving 6 bases of the junction unmatched. Germline values: CDR1 KGHDR, CDR2 SFDVKD. The CDR3 sequence is 16 residues long. The CDR3: CATSDFSRQGSGELFF. CDR3 DNA sequence: TGTGCCACCAGTGATTTTTCGCGACAGGGGTCCGGGGAGCTGTTTTTT.

The chain carries TRBV7-2 and TRBJ2-5; 7 positions match TRBD2. V was pared by 0 bases and J by 4 bases, with 2 bases of the junction left unmatched. Germline V CDR1 and CDR2: SGHTA, FQGNSA. The CDR3 loop spans 14 amino acids. The CDR3 protein is CASSLAASGETQYF. The CDR3 region has the DNA TGTGCCAGCAGCTTAGCCGCTAGCGGAGAGACCCAGTACTTC.

The CDR3 DNA reads TGCAGTCAAGCGGGTCCGGGTGAGCAGTTCTTC. Translated, it gives CSQAGPGEQFF. The rearrangement links TRBV20-1 to TRBJ2-1; tentatively, D is TRBD2 (6 bases). This CDR3 is built from 11 residues. Trimming cost V 8 bases and J 9 bases, with 14 bases left between them. CDR1 DFQATT and CDR2 SNEGSKA come from the germline V gene (reference sequence).

The chain is built from TRBV28 and TRBJ2-1; tentatively, D is TRBD2 (5 bases). CDR1 and CDR2 (germline): MDHEN, SYDVKM. V lost 6 bases to trimming and J lost 0 bases, with 15 bases between them. CDR3 length: 16 amino acids. CDR3 nucleotide sequence: TGTGCCAGCAGCTCACTAGTGGTGAGCTCCTACAATGAGCAGTTCTTC. Translated, it gives CASSSLVVSSYNEQFF.

The chain couples TRBV29-1 to TRBJ1-2, with 8 positions matching TRBD1. The germline V gene has CDR1 SQVTM and CDR2 ANQGSEA. With 5 bases clipped from V and 2 bases from J, the junction kept 7 bases outside the gene matches. The CDR3 has 14 residues. CDR3 nucleotides: TGCAGCGTTTCCCAGTCAGGGGGCAACTATGGCTACACCTTC. It yields the protein CSVSQSGGNYGYTF.

A word on this clone: One end of the junction fails to match germline, which may point to a read error. The chain uses TRBV14 and TRBJ2-1; TRBD2 aligns across 11 bases. The CDR3 sequence is 18 residues long. Germline CDR1 SGHDN, CDR2 FVKESK. The CDR3 DNA reads TGTGCCAGCAGCGAAGAACTAGCGGGAGATAGTGTCTACAATGAGCAGTTCTTC. Protein: CASSEELAGDSVYNEQFF.

This clone was counted only a few times. The chain combines TRBV5-1 with TRBJ2-1; 8 positions agree with TRBD2. The V gene end was trimmed by 2 bases and the J gene end by 2 bases; junction bases not matched to a gene: 6. The CDR3 runs 16 residues. Per germline, CDR1 SGHRS and CDR2 YFSETQ. CDR3 DNA sequence: TGCGCCAGCAGCTTTACTAGCGGCGGGACCTACAATGAGCAGTTCTTC. Translating gives CASSFTSGGTYNEQFF. Supplemented by reference TRBV5-1 and TRBJ2-1, the full variable domain reads KAGVTQTPRYLIKTRGQQVTLSCSPISGHRSVSWYQQTPGQGLQFLFEYFSETQRNKGNFPGRFSGRQFSNSRSEMNVSTLELGDSALYLCASSFTSGGTYNEQFFGPGTRLTVL.

This sequence joins TRBV18 and TRBJ1-2; 9 nucleotides align to TRBD1. This CDR3 region has 15 residues. The germline V gene encodes CDR1 KGHSH and CDR2 LQKENI. V shed 2 bases and J 4 bases; nucleotides not matched to a gene: 5. The CDR3: CASSPMDRGRYGYTF. CDR3 nucleotide sequence: TGTGCCAGCTCACCAATGGACAGGGGCCGCTATGGCTACACCTTC.

The J gene is TRBJ2-7, the V gene TRBV14, with 7 bases matching TRBD1. Germline CDR1 SGHDN, CDR2 FVKESK. The CDR3 is 14 residues long. The V and J ends lost 3 bases and 2 bases, in that order; junction bases with no gene match: 4. The DNA for the CDR3 is TGTGCCAGCAGCCAGGCGACAGGGCCCTACGAGCAGTACTTC. Translated, it gives CASSQATGPYEQYF.

CDR3 in DNA: TGTGCCAGCAGTCCCAACAGGGGCTACGAGCAGTACTTC. Translating gives CASSPNRGYEQYF. The V and J genes are TRBV2 and TRBJ2-7, with TRBD1 matching over 7 bases. J was trimmed by 3 bases and V by 5 bases; bases with no gene match: 4. This CDR3 comprises 13 residues. Germline V gene lookup returns CDR1 SNHLY and CDR2 FYNNEI.

The chain uses TRBV9 and TRBJ2-3; 8 nucleotides agree with TRBD2. The CDR3 has 16 amino acids. With 2 bases clipped from V and 2 bases from J, the junction kept 7 bases outside the gene matches. Per the germline V gene, CDR1 is SGDLS and CDR2 is YYNGEE. CDR3 bases: TGTGCCAGCAGCGTCGACAGCGGGGGCCCCACAGATACGCAGTATTTT. Translating gives CASSVDSGGPTDTQYF.

As for this clone: Other DNA variants within this sample encode the same CDR3. This rearrangement joins TRBV7-2 to TRBJ2-7, with 13 nucleotides matching TRBD2. The germline V gene has CDR1 SGHTA and CDR2 FQGNSA. The CDR3 totals 15 residues. J lost 2 bases, V lost 4 bases, and 2 bases had no gene match. CDR3 sequence: CASSSGLAGAYEQYF. The CDR3 DNA reads as TGTGCCAGCAGCTCTGGACTAGCGGGAGCCTACGAGCAGTACTTC.

This chain connects TRBV28 to TRBJ2-4, with TRBD2 as a possible D gene (6 bases). Germline CDR1 and CDR2: MDHEN and SYDVKM. Trimming shortened V by 1 base and J by 6 bases, and 13 bases separated the two germline ends. The CDR3 runs to 15 residues. The CDR3 here is CASSLSGGGGNIQYF. CDR3 nucleotide sequence: TGTGCCAGCAGTTTATCCGGGGGAGGCGGAAACATTCAGTACTTC.